The clone carrying this T cell receptor (beta chain) was seen a handful of times. The sample belongs to a study of blood T cell repertoires in COVID-19. Study information: PBMCs, B-cell-depleted T cells, or T cells were the source of the cDNA or gDNA that made up the material.

V was trimmed by 1 base and J by 5 bases, leaving 7 bases between them. The CDR3 extends over 13 amino acids. In germline, CDR1 is SGHRS, CDR2 YFSETQ. Sequenced by immunoSEQ multiplex PCR; TCRdb stores in-frame clones only, minus some. The profile covers roughly 180,000 clones, with around 74% appearing a single time and about 7.8% taken by the ten largest. The sequencing input was peripheral blood. The sequence derives from a woman aged 55 to 70 with COVID-19, enrolled during active disease. V is TRBV5-1 and J is TRBJ2-1; D is unresolved. CDR3 sequence reads: CASSLSLNNEQFF. CDR3 coding DNA: TGCGCCAGCAGCTTGTCACTTAACAATGAGCAGTTCTTC.